These 9 T cell receptor beta chains share one sample of origin, sequenced in a study of spatial heterogeneity in lung cancer. Study-wide results and limits: In tumors, expanded intratumoral alpha and beta TCR counts tracked mutation counts.

Time point specified: sample taken at primary tumor resection. TCRdb used MiXCR to reprocess the 5' RACE reads, holding one entry per CDR3 protein. This sample yields about 18,000 distinct CDR3 sequences, of which approximately 9.5% are seen a single time; less than 25% belongs to the top ten. Which antigens these TCRs recognize remains unknown. The sequences come from lung tumor tissue, collected at surgery. These TCRs come from a female donor with early-stage non-small cell lung cancer.

About this clonotype itself: For a library built for alpha chains, this beta chain is a stray read; little rests on its size. The J gene is TRBJ1-1, the V gene TRBV5-1; D is possibly TRBD1 (6 bases). Germline CDR1 SGHRS, CDR2 YFSETQ. V lost 3 bases and J 0 bases, leaving 15 bases between the germline ends. The CDR3 sequence is 16 residues long. The CDR3 here is CASSSGQSFMNTEAFF. The CDR3 DNA reads as TGCGCCAGCAGCTCTGGACAGTCTTTCATGAACACTGAAGCTTTCTTT. Full variable domain (outside the CDR3, taken from reference TRBV5-1 and TRBJ1-1): KAGVTQTPRYLIKTRGQQVTLSCSPISGHRSVSWYQQTPGQGLQFLFEYFSETQRNKGNFPGRFSGRQFSNSRSEMNVSTLELGDSALYLCASSSGQSFMNTEAFFGQGTRLTVV.

This clonotype has ten or more counts. The germline gene is not matched at one end of the junction; a read error may be the cause. With the library built for alpha chains, this beta chain is off target and its frequency is not meaningful. The chain recombines TRBV7-7 with TRBJ2-3, with D maybe TRBD1 (6 bases). The CDR3 totals 11 residues. The germline V gene encodes CDR1 SSHAT and CDR2 FNYEAQ (reference sequence). Written as DNA, the CDR3 is TGTGCTAGCAGCCAGGGGGATACGCAGTATTTT. Residues: CASSQGDTQYF.

This clonotype appeared a few times. This beta chain is an unintended read in a library built for alpha chains; its size means little. The CDR3 bases are TGTGCCAGCAGTCCCGACAGGGCTATGGTTTCACCCCTCCACTTT. Translation gives CASSPDRAMVSPLHF. V and J are TRBV2 and TRBJ1-6; 7 bases match TRBD1. V dropped 5 bases and J dropped 9; count of bases not matched to a gene: 10. CDR3 length: 15 residues. The germline gives CDR1 SNHLY, CDR2 FYNNEI.

This clonotype appeared many times. With the library built for alpha chains, this beta chain is off target and its frequency is not meaningful. The chain recombines TRBV12-3 or TRBV12-4 with TRBJ1-1, with 7 bases aligning to TRBD1. V trimming: 7 bases; J trimming: 7 bases; junction bases outside the gene matches: 12. The CDR3 covers 14 residues. The CDR3 reads CASTVTGQISEAFF. The DNA for the CDR3 is TGTGCCAGCACAGTCACGGGACAGATCAGTGAAGCTTTCTTT.

This clonotype is medium-sized (0.01 to 0.1%) in the sample. As an off-target read in a library built for alpha chains, this beta chain has a frequency of little significance. This rearrangement joins TRBV29-1 to TRBJ2-7, with D hard to call. There are 14 residues in the CDR3. The V end was cut by 4 bases, the J end by 6 bases, with 19 bases between. Germline V gene lookup returns CDR1 SQVTM and CDR2 ANQGSEA. DNA of the CDR3: TGCAGCGTTGCCCCCACGGGTTTTGGGCTCGAGCAGTACTTC. Translation: CSVAPTGFGLEQYF.

Ten or more counts support this clonotype. Being off target in a library aimed at alpha chains, this beta chain has a size of little meaning. The chain uses TRBV7-2 and TRBJ2-1; D not certain. The CDR3 runs 14 residues. The germline CDR1 and CDR2 sequences are SGHTA and FQGNSA. Trimming pared 2 bases from V and 5 bases from J, leaving 10 bases between. In DNA, the CDR3 is TGTGCCAGCAGCTTAAGTGCGGCGAACAATGAGCAGTTCTTC. It translates to CASSLSAANNEQFF.

This clonotype occurred many times. In a library made to pick up alpha chains, this beta chain is a stray read with a size that means little. This rearrangement joins TRBV6-2 or TRBV6-3 to TRBJ2-1; 9 bases fit TRBD2. V trimming: 2 bases; J trimming: 4 bases; junction bases outside the gene matches: 6. Germline V lookup: CDR1 MNHEY, CDR2 SVGEGT. The CDR3 is 16 amino acids. The CDR3, as DNA: TGTGCCAGCAGTTACGGGGAGCGGGGGGCTTACAATGAGCAGTTCTTC. Translation gives CASSYGERGAYNEQFF.

Sample share makes this clonotype medium-sized. This beta chain came through as a stray read in a library set up for alpha chains, and its size says little. The V gene is TRBV29-1, the J gene TRBJ2-6; D unresolved. The ends were cut back, 5 bases at V and 0 bases at J, with 5 bases in the middle. Germline V CDR1 and CDR2: SQVTM, ANQGSEA. This CDR3 region has 13 residues. The CDR3 coding sequence is TGCAGCGTTCGTCCCTCTGGGGCCAACGTCCTGACTTTC. Amino acids: CSVRPSGANVLTF.

On this clonotype: This beta chain appears as a stray read in a library generated for alpha chains; its size is not informative. The chain is built from TRBV3-1 and TRBJ2-5; 10 nucleotides align to TRBD2. Losses at the gene ends were 0 bases for V and 3 bases for J; bases not matched to a gene: 4. CDR1 is LGHDT and CDR2 is YNNKEL in the germline V gene (reference sequence). This CDR3 is built from 16 residues. CDR3 DNA: TGTGCCAGCAGCCAAGAACGAGCGGGGGGGGAAGAGACCCAGTACTTC. This encodes CASSQERAGGEETQYF.